Below, 5 T cell receptor beta chains from the same sample are listed, as sequenced in a study of identical twins. From the 5' RACE reads, TCRdb called clonotypes with MiXCR, one entry per CDR3 protein. The profile shows about 190,000 distinct CDR3 sequences, more than 15% of them singletons. The data also belong to a second study, concerning T cells expressing NK-cell markers.

Sequencing was carried out using CD8+ T cells sorted from blood. The receptors come from a woman aged 18-29 years in good health.

CDR3 amino acids: CASTLLAGTDTQYF. The CDR3 bases are TGTGCCAGCACCCTATTAGCGGGCACAGATACGCAGTATTTT. V usage is TRBV6-1 and J usage is TRBJ2-3; tentative D call: TRBD2 (6 bases). Germline CDR1 is MNHNS and CDR2 is SASEGT. V lost 7 bases to trimming and J lost 1 base, with 12 bases between them. This CDR3 region has 14 residues.

The gene calls are TRBV5-1 and TRBJ2-3; 9 bases map to TRBD1. Germline V gene sequence: CDR1 SGHRS, CDR2 YFSETQ. V shed 3 bases and J 0 bases; nucleotides not matched to a gene: 14. The CDR3 sequence is 19 residues long. The CDR3 loop is CASSSPGQGPSSSTDTQYF. The DNA for the CDR3 is TGCGCCAGCAGCTCTCCGGGACAGGGACCATCGTCTAGCACAGATACGCAGTATTTT.

The chain combines TRBV30 with TRBJ2-3, with unresolved D. V dropped 7 bases and J dropped 2 bases, with 7 bases sitting between them. This CDR3 is 11 amino acids long. Germline V lookup: CDR1 GTSNPN, CDR2 SVGIG (reference sequence). CDR3 loop: CASTFTDTQYF. DNA of the CDR3: TGTGCCTCCACTTTCACAGATACGCAGTATTTT.

This clonotype has a handful of counts. The rearrangement uses TRBV5-1 and TRBJ2-1, with 13 nucleotides matching TRBD2. The V gene's germline CDR1 is SGHRS and CDR2 YFSETQ. The CDR3 extends over 16 amino acids. V trimming: 4 bases; J trimming: 8 bases; junction bases outside the gene matches: 9. CDR3 DNA sequence: TGCGCCAGCAGCCCGAACGGACTAGCGGGAGATCATGAGCAGTTCTTC. It is translated as CASSPNGLAGDHEQFF.

This clonotype was seen a few times. J is TRBJ2-5 and V is TRBV3-1; 8 positions agree with TRBD2. The CDR3 runs to 17 residues. In germline, CDR1 is LGHDT, CDR2 YNNKEL (reference sequence). The trim removed 0 bases at V and 1 base at J, leaving 7 bases unmatched. The CDR3 DNA follows: TGTGCCAGCAGCCAAGATCCCCCTAGCGGGCTCCAAGAGACCCAGTACTTC. Its protein product is CASSQDPPSGLQETQYF.